Listed below are T cell receptor beta chains from one sample, sequenced in a study of shared clonotypes between healthy human individuals. Libraries were prepared by immunoSEQ multiplex PCR; TCRdb keeps only in-frame clonotypes and omits some of them. The sample has around 100,000 clones; about 70% are singletons. Specimen: memory CD8+ T cells sorted from blood. Receptors were obtained from a woman aged 25 to 45 in good health. Both conserved end residues are trimmed from each CDR3. Expanded clones get a size class; other rows say once, few or many, or leave the size out.

size,V,J,CDR3
-,TRBV21-1,TRBJ2-1,ASSKCEGQGSAGGWNEQF
-,TRBV5-1,TRBJ2-1,ASSLGRTSGRAVNEQF
-,TRBV15,TRBJ2-7,ATSRDRGYEQY
few,TRBV27,TRBJ2-7,ASSSGPLSHEQY
-,TRBV27,TRBJ2-7,ASSFTGFSYEQY
-,TRBV29-1,TRBJ2-1,SGLQGNYNEQF
-,TRBV10-3,TRBJ1-2,AISLNRRISGEYQGYT
-,TRBV27,TRBJ2-1,ASSTGLAGKSFNEQF
-,TRBV9,TRBJ2-2,ASSGRERNTGELF
once,TRBV4-2,TRBJ2-7,ASSQGDSPYYEQY
-,TRBV10-1,TRBJ2-2,ASSDGGLGTGELF
few,TRBV6-4,TRBJ2-3,ASRLAGDTDTQY
-,TRBV28,TRBJ1-5,ASSPLYSNQPQH
-,TRBV4-1,TRBJ2-1,ASSQEHGSLGNEQF
-,TRBV2,TRBJ2-1,ASSTSGAPGYNEQF
-,TRBV6-6,TRBJ2-3,ASSWGTQSTDTQY
-,TRBV14,TRBJ1-2,ASSQGGRDTRYGYT
-,TRBV6-4,TRBJ1-5,ASSPLDSVSNQPQH
few,TRBV15,TRBJ2-5,ATSPRSTGGETQY
-,TRBV19,TRBJ2-5,ASGLHLGAQY
-,TRBV2,TRBJ2-7,ASSPAYEQY
few,TRBV28,TRBJ2-3,ASSPLGLAGGTDTQY
-,TRBV5-8,TRBJ2-4,ASQKGAGPLAKNIQY
-,TRBV5-1,TRBJ2-1,ASSDRGQEYNEQF